These 30 T cell receptor beta chains were sequenced from one sample in a study of CD8 T cells in Susac syndrome. Roughly 0.45 to 1 ug RNA was reverse transcribed with random hexamers. TCRdb fed the immunoSEQ multiplex PCR reads into MiXCR, producing one record per CDR3 protein. The profile shows about 64,000 distinct CDR3 sequences, 94% of them singletons. Material: CD8+ T cells from PBMCs. All receptors come from a human donor with multiple sclerosis.

This sequence joins TRBV3-1 and TRBJ2-5; possible D gene TRBD2, 6 bases. In germline, CDR1 is LGHDT, CDR2 YNNKEL (reference sequence). V was shortened by 6 bases and J by 10 bases, with 30 bases between the two germline ends. CDR3 length equals 17 residues. The DNA for the CDR3 is TGTGCCAGCAGACCGGGACTGGGAAGAGACCCCGGGCCGGGCCAGTACTTC. It translates to CASRPGLGRDPGPGQYF.

The CDR3 sequence: CATSRFNPSPETGNQPQHF. DNA for the CDR3: TGTGCCACCAGCAGATTTAACCCCTCTCCAGAGACAGGGAATCAGCCCCAGCATTTT. The rearrangement joins TRBV15 to TRBJ1-5; 7 bases map to TRBD1. Germline assignment: CDR1 LNHNV and CDR2 YYDKDF (reference sequence). The CDR3 runs to 19 residues. The V segment lost 2 bases and the J segment 4 bases; nucleotides outside the gene matches: 17.

V and J are TRBV19 and TRBJ2-7; TRBD1 is a possible D gene (5 bases). The CDR3 is 14 residues long. Germline CDR1 is LNHDA and CDR2 is SQIVND (reference sequence). V lost 3 bases, J lost 1 base, and 10 bases lay in between. The CDR3 sequence is CASSIDDSSYEQYF. DNA of the CDR3: TGTGCCAGTAGTATTGACGACAGTTCCTACGAGCAGTACTTC.

In its sample, this clonotype was seen once. The genes are TRBV12-3 or TRBV12-4 and TRBJ2-6; a possible D gene is TRBD1 (5 bases). Trimming pared 1 base from V and 1 base from J, leaving 8 bases between. This CDR3 region has 16 residues. CDR3 sequence: CASSLEGVSGANVLTF. The CDR3 DNA is TGTGCCAGCAGTTTAGAAGGGGTTTCTGGGGCCAACGTCCTGACTTTC.

The gene calls are TRBV5-1 and TRBJ2-7; 7 positions agree with TRBD1. The germline V gene has CDR1 SGHRS and CDR2 YFSETQ. The trim removed 4 bases at V and 3 bases at J, leaving 4 bases unmatched. This CDR3 is built from 13 residues. CDR3 in amino acids: CASSEGQFYEQYF. The CDR3 nucleotides are TGCGCCAGCAGCGAGGGACAGTTCTACGAGCAGTACTTC. The whole variable domain, filled in from reference TRBV5-1 and TRBJ2-7, reads KAGVTQTPRYLIKTRGQQVTLSCSPISGHRSVSWYQQTPGQGLQFLFEYFSETQRNKGNFPGRFSGRQFSNSRSEMNVSTLELGDSALYLCASSEGQFYEQYFGPGTRLTVT.

The V and J genes are TRBV20-1 and TRBJ2-7; 7 bases are shared with TRBD1. J was trimmed by 3 bases and V by 7 bases; bases with no gene match: 18. Germline V gene data show CDR1 as DFQATT and CDR2 as SNEGSKA (reference sequence). The CDR3 contains 16 residues. The CDR3, as DNA: TGCAGTGTTCCCGCCCCACAGGGGCGAGACCTCTACGAGCAGTACTTC. Encoded protein: CSVPAPQGRDLYEQYF.

This clonotype was seen just once. The chain joins TRBV28 to TRBJ1-1, with D unresolved. Germline V gene lookup returns CDR1 MDHEN and CDR2 SYDVKM. The CDR3 runs 12 residues. V was shortened by 3 bases and J by 7 bases, with 9 bases between the two germline ends. The CDR3 here is CASSLAVDEAFF. The CDR3 coding sequence is TGTGCCAGCAGTTTGGCGGTTGATGAAGCTTTCTTT.

This chain links TRBV6-2 or TRBV6-3 with TRBJ1-5; TRBD1 matches at 9 bases. Germline V lookup: CDR1 MNHEY, CDR2 SVGEGT. With V trimmed by 4 bases and J by 3 bases, 4 bases remained unmatched. This CDR3 has 15 residues. CDR3: CASSSGTGPNQPQHF. CDR3 nucleotides: TGTGCCAGCAGTTCCGGGACAGGGCCCAATCAGCCCCAGCATTTT.

This chain connects TRBV9 to TRBJ2-7, with D maybe TRBD1 (5 bases). The germline V and J ends were trimmed by 0 bases and 4 bases, with 14 bases remaining between them. The germline V gene encodes CDR1 SGDLS and CDR2 YYNGEE. This CDR3 has 15 residues. The CDR3 DNA reads TGTGCCAGCAGCGTAGGCCAGGGTGGTATATACGAGCAGTACTTC. Translating gives CASSVGQGGIYEQYF.

This chain uses TRBV28 with TRBJ1-4; D unresolved. This CDR3 is built from 14 residues. V was cut by 0 bases and J by 1 base, with 3 bases left in between. Germline V gene sequence: CDR1 MDHEN, CDR2 SYDVKM. CDR3 amino acids: CASSLWRTNEKLFF. CDR3 coding DNA: TGTGCCAGCAGTTTATGGAGAACTAATGAAAAACTGTTTTTT.

V usage is TRBV27 and J usage is TRBJ2-7, with 7 bases fitting TRBD2. The CDR3 covers 15 residues. Losses at the gene ends were 1 base for V and 2 bases for J; bases not matched to a gene: 5. Germline CDR1 is MNHEY and CDR2 is SMNVEV (reference sequence). The CDR3 loop reads CASSLYGGGAYEQYF. CDR3 nucleotides: TGTGCCAGCAGTTTATACGGCGGGGGAGCCTACGAGCAGTACTTC.

This rearrangement joins TRBV20-1 to TRBJ2-1; 15 bases align to TRBD2. This CDR3 contains 16 residues. CDR1 DFQATT and CDR2 SNEGSKA come from the germline V gene (reference sequence). The J segment lost 6 bases and the V segment lost 4 bases, leaving 7 bases of the junction unmatched. The CDR3: CSATGTSGGKGNEQFF. CDR3 coding DNA: TGCAGTGCTACCGGGACTAGCGGGGGGAAGGGCAATGAGCAGTTCTTC.

This chain joins TRBV29-1 and TRBJ2-5, with 8 bases aligning to TRBD1. Germline CDR1 is SQVTM and CDR2 is ANQGSEA. The CDR3 runs to 13 residues. V shed 4 bases, J shed 5 bases, and the junction held 6 bases outside the gene matches. The CDR3 region is CSVGTGRGETQYF. The CDR3, as DNA: TGCAGCGTTGGGACAGGGCGCGGGGAGACCCAGTACTTC.

This chain uses TRBV20-1 with TRBJ2-1; the match to TRBD1 covers 9 bases. V gave up 7 bases and J gave up 7 bases; unmatched junction bases: 11. Germline V CDR1 and CDR2: DFQATT, SNEGSKA (reference sequence). The CDR3 runs to 14 residues. The CDR3 reads CSGDQGQGGNEQFF. CDR3 coding DNA: TGCAGTGGGGACCAGGGACAGGGAGGGAATGAGCAGTTCTTC.

The chain employs TRBV7-9 and TRBJ1-2; a possible D gene is TRBD1 (6 bases). Trimming cost V 5 bases and J 2 bases, with 15 bases left between them. The CDR3 is 15 amino acids. The V gene's germline CDR1 is SEHNR and CDR2 FQNEAQ (reference sequence). CDR3 amino acids: CASSHPQGDNYGYTF. DNA of the CDR3: TGTGCCAGCAGCCATCCACAGGGAGACAACTATGGCTACACCTTC. Full variable domain (missing parts from reference TRBV7-9 and TRBJ1-2): DTGVSQNPRHKITKRGQNVTFRCDPISEHNRLYWYRQTLGQGPEFLTYFQNEAQLEKSRLLSDRFSAERPKGSFSTLEIQRTEQGDSAMYLCASSHPQGDNYGYTFGSGTRLTVV.

This chain connects TRBV6-5 to TRBJ1-1; D is unclear. Germline CDR1 reads MNHEY; CDR2 reads SVGAGI. This CDR3 has 11 residues. V dropped 3 bases and J dropped 6 bases, with 5 bases sitting between them. The CDR3 loop is CASSYNAEAFF. The CDR3 DNA sequence: TGTGCCAGCAGTTATAACGCTGAAGCTTTCTTT.

CDR3 DNA sequence: TGTGCCAGCAGCCAAGGAGCGGGAGCGGTCGACGAGCAGTACTTC. Translation gives CASSQGAGAVDEQYF. The chain uses TRBV14 and TRBJ2-7, with 8 bases that match TRBD2. J lost 5 bases, V lost 1 base, and 7 bases had no gene match. The CDR3 is 15 residues long. Germline V gene lookup returns CDR1 SGHDN and CDR2 FVKESK.

The CDR3 sequence is CSAKTGSDTEAFF. The CDR3 nucleotides are TGCAGTGCCAAGACAGGGTCTGACACTGAAGCTTTCTTT. The rearrangement uses TRBV20-1 and TRBJ1-1; 7 positions match TRBD1. The CDR3 consists of 13 residues. The V gene's germline CDR1 is DFQATT and CDR2 SNEGSKA (reference sequence). V trimming: 6 bases; J trimming: 3 bases; junction bases outside the gene matches: 7.

This rearrangement joins TRBV4-1 to TRBJ2-1; 7 positions match TRBD2. V was clipped by 3 bases and J by 10 bases; unmatched bases: 3. Germline CDR1 reads MGHRA; CDR2 reads YSYEKL. This CDR3 comprises 12 residues. DNA for the CDR3: TGCGCCAGCAGCCAGGGAGGGATGGAGCAGTTCTTC. This gives the protein CASSQGGMEQFF.

The CDR3 DNA sequence: TGTGCCAGCAGCTTATCCTCAGGGGCCTTGAACACTGAAGCTTTCTTT. Protein sequence: CASSLSSGALNTEAFF. V is TRBV13 and J is TRBJ1-1, with D perhaps matching TRBD1 (6 bases). Trimming took 2 bases from V and 0 from J, leaving 13 bases between them. Germline V gene sequence: CDR1 PRHDT, CDR2 FYEKMQ (reference sequence). The CDR3 runs 16 residues.

CDR3 region: CSARAGTGGIGEQYF. In nucleotides, the CDR3 is TGCAGTGCTAGAGCGGGGACAGGGGGCATTGGCGAGCAGTACTTC. The chain combines TRBV20-1 with TRBJ2-7; 12 bases line up with TRBD1. With V trimmed by 1 base and J by 6 bases, 7 bases remained unmatched. The CDR3 totals 15 residues. The germline V gene encodes CDR1 DFQATT and CDR2 SNEGSKA (reference sequence).

The CDR3: CASSLDREIDTQYF. CDR3 coding DNA: TGTGCCAGCAGCTTAGACAGGGAAATAGATACGCAGTATTTT. This chain links TRBV7-6 with TRBJ2-3; perhaps TRBD1 as D (6 bases). The CDR3 has 14 amino acids. Germline V gives CDR1 SGHVS, CDR2 FNYEAQ. The V and J ends lost 1 base and 5 bases respectively, with 10 bases between them.

The gene calls are TRBV30 and TRBJ2-3, with D unresolved. This CDR3 region has 13 residues. Trimming took 2 bases from V and 6 from J, leaving 12 bases between them. CDR1 is GTSNPN and CDR2 is SVGIG in the germline V gene (reference sequence). The CDR3 here is CAWSSLGPDTQYF. The CDR3 nucleotides read TGTGCCTGGAGTTCATTGGGTCCCGATACGCAGTATTTT.

This clonotype has just one count. The rearrangement uses TRBV3-1 and TRBJ2-7; 7 nucleotides agree with TRBD2. Germline V gene lookup returns CDR1 LGHDT and CDR2 YNNKEL (reference sequence). The CDR3 extends over 15 amino acids. J gave up 2 bases and V 4 bases, and 8 bases lay outside the gene matches. CDR3 DNA sequence: TGTGCCAGCAGCCCGTTTGCGGGGGTCACCTACGAGCAGTACTTC. Protein: CASSPFAGVTYEQYF.

The chain links TRBV7-8 to TRBJ2-1; TRBD1 or TRBD2 may be the D gene (5 bases each). The CDR3 runs 17 residues. CDR1 and CDR2 (germline): SGHVS, FQNEAQ. Between the trimmed V and J ends, which lost 1 base and 2 bases, there was a span of 15 bases. The CDR3 region is CASSLGSGRSTYNEQFF. CDR3 DNA sequence: TGTGCCAGCAGCTTAGGATCGGGGCGGTCCACCTACAATGAGCAGTTCTTC. Complete variable domain (other parts from reference TRBV7-8 and TRBJ2-1): GAGVSQSPRYKVAKRGQDVALRCDPISGHVSLFWYQQALGQGPEFLTYFQNEAQLDKSGLPSDRFFAERPEGSVSTLKIQRTQQEDSAVYLCASSLGSGRSTYNEQFFGPGTRLTVL.

This chain uses TRBV7-9 with TRBJ2-5; D assignment may be TRBD1 or TRBD2 (6 bases each). This CDR3 region has 13 residues. Trimming removed 5 bases at V and 3 bases at J, with 10 bases between. Germline V gene sequence: CDR1 SEHNR, CDR2 FQNEAQ (reference sequence). The CDR3 loop is CASSAGQEETQYF. DNA for the CDR3: TGTGCCAGCAGCGCGGGACAAGAAGAGACCCAGTACTTC. The full variable domain, with the rest looked up from reference TRBV7-9 and TRBJ2-5, is DTGVSQNPRHKITKRGQNVTFRCDPISEHNRLYWYRQTLGQGPEFLTYFQNEAQLEKSRLLSDRFSAERPKGSFSTLEIQRTEQGDSAMYLCASSAGQEETQYFGPGTRLLVL.

This sequence joins TRBV20-1 and TRBJ2-3; the D is unclear. CDR3 length: 13 amino acids. In germline, CDR1 is DFQATT, CDR2 SNEGSKA (reference sequence). Trimming left V 0 bases short and J 2 bases short, with 6 bases between. DNA of the CDR3: TGCAGTGCTAGAGATCATTACACAGATACGCAGTATTTT. It translates to CSARDHYTDTQYF.

The chain links TRBV28 to TRBJ2-7, with TRBD1 identical over 9 bases. The trim removed 6 bases at V and 1 base at J, leaving 4 bases unmatched. This CDR3 spans 14 amino acids. Germline V gives CDR1 MDHEN, CDR2 SYDVKM. The CDR3 sequence: CASRDRGASYEQYF. The CDR3 nucleotides are TGTGCCAGCAGGGACAGGGGAGCATCCTACGAGCAGTACTTC.

This clonotype was seen only once. The chain recombines TRBV30 with TRBJ1-2; no clear D gene. The CDR3 sequence is 15 residues long. With 4 bases removed from V and 2 bases from J, the gap between germline ends came to 17 bases. Germline values: CDR1 GTSNPN, CDR2 SVGIG (reference sequence). The CDR3 DNA follows: TGTGCCTGGACCTTCATAGGGTCACAGAACTATGGCTACACCTTC. It specifies CAWTFIGSQNYGYTF. Using reference TRBV30 and TRBJ1-2 for the parts outside the CDR3, the full variable domain is SQTIHQWPATLVQPVGSPLSLECTVEGTSNPNLYWYRQAAGRGLQLLFYSVGIGQISSEVPQNLSASRPQDRQFILSSKKLLLSDSGFYLCAWTFIGSQNYGYTFGSGTRLTVV.

The chain links TRBV29-1 to TRBJ2-1; D call uncertain. This CDR3 is 12 amino acids long. With 1 base removed from V and 4 bases from J, the gap between germline ends came to 5 bases. Germline V gene lookup returns CDR1 SQVTM and CDR2 ANQGSEA. CDR3 sequence (DNA): TGCAGCGTTGAAGGGCAGTACAATGAGCAGTTCTTC. Amino acid sequence: CSVEGQYNEQFF.